This T cell receptor beta chain came from a study of blood T cell repertoires in COVID-19 (dated by TCRdb to about 2020). Concerning the study at large: Samples covering the acute and convalescent phases of COVID-19 were provided by collaborators in the United States, Italy and Spain. The prospective study material was composed of cDNA or gDNA derived from T cells, B-cell-depleted T cells, or PBMCs. Where HLA class I and class II types were available, the types were taken from metadata supplied by the sample provider, not from assay-based typing. The sample metadata nearly always contained a de-identified subject ID, COVID-19 status, age in years and sex. The repertoires were released in a freely available public database meant as a resource for research on the immune response to SARS-CoV-2. Deeply sampled blood TCRbeta repertoires from subjects exposed to, actively infected with, or recovered from COVID-19 were included in the dataset. The samples were drawn from the first 160 participants of the ongoing ImmuneRACE study and from roughly 1,300 subjects provided by 6 global collaborators. Paper-wide results and their limitations: The quantity of clinical and demographic metadata differed by source and by participant and was supplied without curation.

Each collaborating institution followed its own protocols to collect whole blood in K2EDTA tubes. For TCRbeta analysis, collaborator samples were shipped as frozen whole blood, as isolated PBMCs, or as DNA extracted from either sample type. Trimming takes 3 bases off V and 0 bases off J; junction bases not matched to a gene: 9. The CDR3 measures 18 amino acids from cysteine to phenylalanine. The kept DNA is CDR3 alone, 54 bases in frame from the first base. Looking up the germline V gene yields CDR1 MGHRA and CDR2 YSYEKL. The immunoSEQ Assay, a bias-controlled multiplex PCR, was used to amplify TCRbeta CDR3 regions from genomic DNA. Per the authors' processing: Nucleated cell counts per sample were estimated from amplification of reference gene primers within the assay. Sequence reads were collapsed and filtered to measure the absolute abundance of every unique TCRbeta CDR3 rearrangement. For each sample, productive Simpson clonality was calculated as the square root of Simpson's diversity index over productive rearrangements. TCRdb took over this immuneACCESS table, retaining in-frame rearrangements with V and J assigned. Such tables are incomplete; in checked studies, under half of the missing clones stem from an unresolved V gene, and the remainder is unexplained. For V, J and clone size, that table is used; D and trimming come from the DNA. Counted in this sample were 200,000 to 250,000 clones; about 88% of them appeared once. In total, the top ten clones hold around 0.96% of the sample.

Regarding this clone: What this receptor recognizes is not known. No base quality information exists; no much larger clone differs at one position.

This chain joins TRBV4-1 to TRBJ1-1; TRBD1 matches 11 bases in the middle. The clonotype was recovered from a man aged 35 to 55 with acute or convalescent COVID-19. Sample: peripheral blood. The CDR3 region: CASSHPGQGAAMNTEAFF. The DNA sequence is as follows: TGCGCCAGCAGCCACCCCGGACAGGGGGCTGCCATGAACACTGAAGCTTTCTTT.